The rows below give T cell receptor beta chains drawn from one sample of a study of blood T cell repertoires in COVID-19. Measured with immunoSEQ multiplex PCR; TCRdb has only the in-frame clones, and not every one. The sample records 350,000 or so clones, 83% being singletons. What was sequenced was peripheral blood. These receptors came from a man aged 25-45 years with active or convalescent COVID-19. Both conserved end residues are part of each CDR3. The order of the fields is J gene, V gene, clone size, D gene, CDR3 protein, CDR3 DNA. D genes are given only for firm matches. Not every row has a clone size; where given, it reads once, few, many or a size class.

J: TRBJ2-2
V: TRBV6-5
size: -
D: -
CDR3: CASSRLGGTGELFF
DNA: TGTGCCAGCAGCCGACTAGGAGGGACCGGGGAGCTGTTTTTT

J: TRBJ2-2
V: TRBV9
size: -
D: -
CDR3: CASSVRASTGELFF
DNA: TGTGCCAGCAGCGTCAGGGCGAGTACCGGGGAGCTGTTTTTT

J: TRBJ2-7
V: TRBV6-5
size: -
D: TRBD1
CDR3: CASSSPRQGSGEQYF
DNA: TGTGCCAGCAGTTCACCCCGACAGGGTTCGGGCGAGCAGTACTTC

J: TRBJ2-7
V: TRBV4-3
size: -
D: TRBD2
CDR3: CASSQGPLREGSYEQYF
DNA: TGCGCCAGCAGCCAAGGCCCTCTGCGGGAGGGTTCCTACGAGCAGTACTTC

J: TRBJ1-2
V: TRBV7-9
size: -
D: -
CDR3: CASSADPGVYGYTF
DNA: TGTGCCAGCAGCGCAGACCCCGGGGTCTATGGCTACACCTTC

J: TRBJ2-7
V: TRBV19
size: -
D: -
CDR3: CASSIRREAEQYF
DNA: TGTGCCAGTAGTATAAGGAGGGAAGCCGAGCAGTACTTC

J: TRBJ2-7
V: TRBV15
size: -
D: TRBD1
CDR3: CATSRDRGYEQYF
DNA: TGTGCCACCAGCCGGGACAGGGGCTACGAGCAGTACTTC

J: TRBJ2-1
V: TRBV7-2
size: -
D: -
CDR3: CASSLVGRNEQFF
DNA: TGTGCCAGCAGCTTAGTTGGGAGGAATGAGCAGTTCTTC

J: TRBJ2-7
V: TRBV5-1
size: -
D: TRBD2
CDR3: CASSVFIGRADEQYF
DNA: TGCGCCAGCAGCGTATTTATCGGGAGGGCGGACGAGCAGTACTTC

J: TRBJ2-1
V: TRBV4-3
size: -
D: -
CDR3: CASSQEPASSYNEQFF
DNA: TGCGCCAGCAGCCAAGAACCCGCCAGCTCCTACAATGAGCAGTTCTTC

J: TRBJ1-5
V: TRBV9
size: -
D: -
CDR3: CASSATAGQPQHF
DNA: TGTGCCAGCAGCGCTACGGCGGGTCAGCCCCAGCATTTT

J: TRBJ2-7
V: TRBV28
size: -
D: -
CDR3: CASSPTGSSYEQYF
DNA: TGTGCCAGCAGTCCTACAGGAAGCTCCTACGAGCAGTACTTC

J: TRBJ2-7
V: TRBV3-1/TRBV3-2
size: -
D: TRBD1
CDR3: CASSHDRAYEQYF
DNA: TGTGCCAGCAGCCACGACAGGGCCTACGAGCAGTACTTC

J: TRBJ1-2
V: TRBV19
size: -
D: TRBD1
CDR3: CASSDRGTGGYTF
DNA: TGTGCCAGTTCGGACAGGGGGACAGGCGGCTACACCTTC

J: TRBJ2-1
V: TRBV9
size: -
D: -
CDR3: CASSVGANRVNEQFF
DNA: TGTGCCAGCAGCGTAGGAGCCAACAGGGTCAATGAGCAGTTCTTC

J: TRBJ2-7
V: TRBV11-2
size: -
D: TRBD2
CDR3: CASSPSGAGAYEQYF
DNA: TGTGCCAGCAGCCCGTCGGGAGCGGGAGCCTACGAGCAGTACTTC

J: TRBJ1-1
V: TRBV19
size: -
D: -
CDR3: CASSIGMNTEAFF
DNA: TGTGCCAGTAGTATCGGGATGAACACTGAAGCTTTCTTT

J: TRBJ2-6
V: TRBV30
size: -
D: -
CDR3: CAWSVLQGGSGANVLTF
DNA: TGTGCCTGGAGTGTATTACAGGGAGGGTCTGGGGCCAACGTCCTGACTTTC

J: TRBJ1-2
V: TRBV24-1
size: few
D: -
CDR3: CATSQSSYGYTF
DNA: TGTGCCACCAGCCAGTCCAGCTATGGCTACACCTTC

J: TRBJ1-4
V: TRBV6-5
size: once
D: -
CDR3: CASSYAAGKLFF
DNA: TGTGCCAGCAGTTACGCGGCGGGAAAACTGTTTTTT

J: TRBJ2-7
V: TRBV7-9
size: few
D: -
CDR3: CASSLEAGVKYF
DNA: TGTGCCAGCAGCTTAGAAGCAGGGGTGAAGTACTTC

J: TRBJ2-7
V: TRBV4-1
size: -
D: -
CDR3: CASSQIQGPYEQYF
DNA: TGCGCCAGCAGCCAGATTCAGGGGCCCTACGAGCAGTACTTC

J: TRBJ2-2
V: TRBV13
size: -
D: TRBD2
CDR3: CASSRGLAGVYGELFF
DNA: TGTGCCAGCAGCCGCGGACTAGCGGGAGTTTACGGGGAGCTGTTTTTT

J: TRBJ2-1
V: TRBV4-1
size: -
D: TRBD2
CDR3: CASSQGRGGRDEQFF
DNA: TGCGCCAGCAGCCAAGGACGGGGGGGCCGAGATGAGCAGTTCTTC

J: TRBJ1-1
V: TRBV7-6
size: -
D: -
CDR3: CASSLGFGGTTEAFF
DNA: TGTGCCAGCAGCTTAGGGTTTGGGGGGACGACCGAAGCTTTCTTT

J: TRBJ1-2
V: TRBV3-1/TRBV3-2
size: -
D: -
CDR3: CASSQGGESGGYTF
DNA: TGTGCCAGCAGCCAGGGGGGAGAGTCTGGTGGCTACACCTTC

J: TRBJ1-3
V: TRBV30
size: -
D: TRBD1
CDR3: CAWRVTGETSTIYF
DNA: TGTGCCTGGAGAGTAACAGGGGAAACCAGCACCATATATTTT

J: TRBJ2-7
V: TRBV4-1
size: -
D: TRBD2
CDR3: CASSQKSGGHYEQYF
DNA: TGCGCCAGCAGCCAAAAAAGCGGGGGGCACTACGAGCAGTACTTC

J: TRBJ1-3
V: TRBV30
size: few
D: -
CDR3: CAWRRGSGNTIYF
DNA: TGTGCCTGGAGAAGAGGATCTGGAAACACCATATATTTT

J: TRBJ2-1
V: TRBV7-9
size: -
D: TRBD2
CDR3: CASVGGGIYNEQFF
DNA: TGTGCCAGCGTCGGCGGGGGGATCTACAATGAGCAGTTCTTC

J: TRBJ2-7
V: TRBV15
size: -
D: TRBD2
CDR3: CATSRVTSGRDEQYF
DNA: TGTGCCACCAGCAGAGTAACTAGCGGGAGAGACGAGCAGTACTTC

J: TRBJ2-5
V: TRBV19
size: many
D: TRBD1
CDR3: CASTRTGLLQETQYF
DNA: TGTGCCAGTACCAGGACAGGGCTATTACAAGAGACCCAGTACTTC